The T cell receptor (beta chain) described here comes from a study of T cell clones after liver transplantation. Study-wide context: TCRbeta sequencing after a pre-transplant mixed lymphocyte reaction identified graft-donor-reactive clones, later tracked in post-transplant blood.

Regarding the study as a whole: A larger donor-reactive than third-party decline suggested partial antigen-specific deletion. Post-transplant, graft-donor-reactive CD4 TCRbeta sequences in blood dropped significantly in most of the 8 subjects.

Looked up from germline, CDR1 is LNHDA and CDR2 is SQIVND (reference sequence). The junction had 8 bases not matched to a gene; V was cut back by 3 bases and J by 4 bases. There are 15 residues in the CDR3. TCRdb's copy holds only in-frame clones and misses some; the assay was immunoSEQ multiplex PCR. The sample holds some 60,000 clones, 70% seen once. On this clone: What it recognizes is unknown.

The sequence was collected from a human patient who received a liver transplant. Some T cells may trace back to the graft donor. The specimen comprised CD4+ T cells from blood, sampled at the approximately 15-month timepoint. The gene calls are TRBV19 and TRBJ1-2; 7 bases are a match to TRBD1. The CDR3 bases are TGTGCCAGTAGTATCAAGGGACAGACCTTCTATGGCTACACCTTC. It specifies CASSIKGQTFYGYTF. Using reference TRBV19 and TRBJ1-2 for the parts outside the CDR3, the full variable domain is DGGITQSPKYLFRKEGQNVTLSCEQNLNHDAMYWYRQDPGQGLRLIYYSQIVNDFQKGDIAEGYSVSREKKESFPLTVTSAQKNPTAFYLCASSIKGQTFYGYTFGSGTRLTVV.